This T cell receptor beta chain originates from a study of CD8 T cells in Susac syndrome. Sequencing of TCR beta was performed on blood CD8+ T cells and on blood CD4+ T cells. Germline loops: CDR1 MNHNY, CDR2 SVGAGI (reference sequence). The germline V and J ends were trimmed by 4 bases and 4 bases, with 17 bases remaining between them. The CDR3 is 16 amino acids. Reverse transcription used roughly 0.5 to 1 ug RNA and random hexamers. The CDR3 of TCR beta was amplified by immunoSEQ multiplex PCR across 54 Vbeta and 13 Jbeta. One entry per CDR3 protein, called by TCRdb with MiXCR from the immunoSEQ multiplex PCR reads. This sample has 150,000 to 180,000 distinct CDR3 sequences, with about 95% found just once.

The rearrangement joins TRBV6-6 to TRBJ2-1; D possibly uses TRBD1 or TRBD2 (6 bases each). This clonotype originated in a human donor with multiple sclerosis. The specimen sequenced was CD8+ T cells from PBMCs. DNA of the CDR3: TGTGCCAGCAGTTCCCTCGGAGGGGGGCTTTACAATGAGCAGTTCTTC. It encodes CASSSLGGGLYNEQFF.